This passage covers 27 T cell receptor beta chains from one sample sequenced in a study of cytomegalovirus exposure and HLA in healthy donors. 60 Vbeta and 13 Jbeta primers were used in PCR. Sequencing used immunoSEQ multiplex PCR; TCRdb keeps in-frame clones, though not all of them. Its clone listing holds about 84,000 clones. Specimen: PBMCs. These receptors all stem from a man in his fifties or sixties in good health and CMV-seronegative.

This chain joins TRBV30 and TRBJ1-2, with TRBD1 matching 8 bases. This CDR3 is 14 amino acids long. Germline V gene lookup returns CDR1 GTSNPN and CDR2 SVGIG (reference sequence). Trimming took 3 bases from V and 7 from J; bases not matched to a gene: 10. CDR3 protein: CAWRRQGPRGGYTF. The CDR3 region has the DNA TGTGCCTGGAGAAGACAGGGGCCTCGCGGTGGCTACACCTTC.

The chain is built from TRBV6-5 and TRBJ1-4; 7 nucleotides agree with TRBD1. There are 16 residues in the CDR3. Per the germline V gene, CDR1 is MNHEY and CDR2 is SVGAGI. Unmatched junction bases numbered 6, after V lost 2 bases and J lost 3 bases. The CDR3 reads CASSYRYRGANEKLFF. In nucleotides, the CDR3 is TGTGCCAGCAGTTACCGTTACAGGGGTGCTAATGAAAAACTGTTTTTT.

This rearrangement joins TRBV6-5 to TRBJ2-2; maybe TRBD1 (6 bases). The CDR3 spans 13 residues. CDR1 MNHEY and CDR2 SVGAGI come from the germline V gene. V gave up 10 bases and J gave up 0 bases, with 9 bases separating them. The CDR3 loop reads CAIRDTNTGELFF. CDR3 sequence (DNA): TGTGCCATTCGGGACACGAACACCGGGGAGCTGTTTTTT.

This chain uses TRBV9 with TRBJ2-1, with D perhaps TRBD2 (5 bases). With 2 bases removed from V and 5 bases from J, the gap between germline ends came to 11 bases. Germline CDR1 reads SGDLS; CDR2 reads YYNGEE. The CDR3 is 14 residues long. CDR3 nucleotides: TGTGCCAGCAGCGTGGGAAATAGCGACAATGAGCAGTTCTTC. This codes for CASSVGNSDNEQFF.

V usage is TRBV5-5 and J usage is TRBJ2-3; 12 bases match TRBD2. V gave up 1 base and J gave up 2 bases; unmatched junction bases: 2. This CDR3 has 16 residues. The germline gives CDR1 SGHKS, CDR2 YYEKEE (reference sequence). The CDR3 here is CASSLTSGGPTDTQYF. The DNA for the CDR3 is TGTGCCAGCAGCTTGACTAGCGGGGGGCCCACAGATACGCAGTATTTT.

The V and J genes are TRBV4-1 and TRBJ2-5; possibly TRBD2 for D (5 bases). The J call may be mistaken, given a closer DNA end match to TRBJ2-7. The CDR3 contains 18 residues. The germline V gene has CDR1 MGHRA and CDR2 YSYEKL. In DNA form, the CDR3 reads TGCGCCAGCAGCCAAGATCTAGCCGGCACGACGAGCTCCTACGAGCAGTACTTC. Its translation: CASSQDLAGTTSSYEQYF.

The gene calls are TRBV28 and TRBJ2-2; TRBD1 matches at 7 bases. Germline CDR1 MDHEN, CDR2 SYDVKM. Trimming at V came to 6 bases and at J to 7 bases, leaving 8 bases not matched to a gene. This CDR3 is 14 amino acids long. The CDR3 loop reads CASRGQILSGELFF. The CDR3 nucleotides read TGTGCCAGCAGGGGACAGATTCTGAGCGGGGAGCTGTTTTTT.

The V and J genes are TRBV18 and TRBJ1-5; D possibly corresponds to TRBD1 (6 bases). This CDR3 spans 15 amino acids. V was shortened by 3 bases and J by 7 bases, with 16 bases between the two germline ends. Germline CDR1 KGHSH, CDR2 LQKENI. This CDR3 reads CASSPVQGSGQPQHF. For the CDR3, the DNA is TGTGCCAGCTCACCGGTACAGGGTTCCGGACAGCCCCAGCATTTT.

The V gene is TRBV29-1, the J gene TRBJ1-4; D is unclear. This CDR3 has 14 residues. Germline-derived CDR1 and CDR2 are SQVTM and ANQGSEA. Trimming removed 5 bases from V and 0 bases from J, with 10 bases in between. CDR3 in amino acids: CSVSGRATNEKLFF. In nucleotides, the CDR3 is TGCAGCGTTTCGGGAAGGGCAACTAATGAAAAACTGTTTTTT.

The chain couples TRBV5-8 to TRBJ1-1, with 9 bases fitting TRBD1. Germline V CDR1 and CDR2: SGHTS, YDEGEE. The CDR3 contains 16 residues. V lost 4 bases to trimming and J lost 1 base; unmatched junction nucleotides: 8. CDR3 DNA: TGTGCCAGCAGCCCCGGGACAGGGAGGGGGAACACTGAAGCTTTCTTT. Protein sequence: CASSPGTGRGNTEAFF.

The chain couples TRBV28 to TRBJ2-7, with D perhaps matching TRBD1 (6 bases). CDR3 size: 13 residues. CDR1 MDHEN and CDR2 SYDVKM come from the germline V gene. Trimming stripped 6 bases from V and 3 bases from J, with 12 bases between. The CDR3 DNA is TGTGCCAGCAGCCAGGGGCGAGGCTACGAGCAGTACTTC. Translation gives CASSQGRGYEQYF. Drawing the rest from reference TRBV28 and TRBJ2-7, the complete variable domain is DVKVTQSSRYLVKRTGEKVFLECVQDMDHENMFWYRQDPGLGLRLIYFSYDVKMKEKGDIPEGYSVSREKKERFSLILESASTNQTSMYLCASSQGRGYEQYFGPGTRLTVT.

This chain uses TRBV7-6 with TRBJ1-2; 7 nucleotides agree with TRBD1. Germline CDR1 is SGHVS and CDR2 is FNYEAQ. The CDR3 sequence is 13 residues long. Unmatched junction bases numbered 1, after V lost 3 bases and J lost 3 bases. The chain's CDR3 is CASSFTGDYGYTF. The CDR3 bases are TGTGCCAGCAGCTTTACAGGGGACTATGGCTACACCTTC.

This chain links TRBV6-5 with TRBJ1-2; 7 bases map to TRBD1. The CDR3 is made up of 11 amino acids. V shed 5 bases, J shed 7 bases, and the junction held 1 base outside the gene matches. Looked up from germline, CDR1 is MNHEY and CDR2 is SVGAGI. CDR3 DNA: TGTGCCAGCAGTCCAGGGGGTGGCTACACCTTC. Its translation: CASSPGGGYTF.

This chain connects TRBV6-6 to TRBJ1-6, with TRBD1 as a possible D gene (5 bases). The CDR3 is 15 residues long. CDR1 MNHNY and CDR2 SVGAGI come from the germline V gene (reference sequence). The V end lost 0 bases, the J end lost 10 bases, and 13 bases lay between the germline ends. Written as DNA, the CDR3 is TGTGCCAGCAGTTACTCTCCCGGGGGTCGGTCACCCCTCCACTTT. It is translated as CASSYSPGGRSPLHF.

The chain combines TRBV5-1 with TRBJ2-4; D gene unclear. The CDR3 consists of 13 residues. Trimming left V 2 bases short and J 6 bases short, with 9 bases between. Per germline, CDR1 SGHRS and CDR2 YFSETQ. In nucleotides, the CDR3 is TGCGCCAGCAGCTTCGTAGGAGTAAACATTCAGTACTTC. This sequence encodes CASSFVGVNIQYF. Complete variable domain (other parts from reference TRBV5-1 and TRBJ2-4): KAGVTQTPRYLIKTRGQQVTLSCSPISGHRSVSWYQQTPGQGLQFLFEYFSETQRNKGNFPGRFSGRQFSNSRSEMNVSTLELGDSALYLCASSFVGVNIQYFGAGTRLSVL.

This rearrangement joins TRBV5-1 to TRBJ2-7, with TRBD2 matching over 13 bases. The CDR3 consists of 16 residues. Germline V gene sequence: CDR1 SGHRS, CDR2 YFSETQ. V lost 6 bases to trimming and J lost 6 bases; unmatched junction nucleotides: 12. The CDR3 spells CASTRTSGGLKSEQYF. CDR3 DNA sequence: TGCGCCAGCACGCGGACTAGCGGGGGATTAAAGTCCGAGCAGTACTTC.

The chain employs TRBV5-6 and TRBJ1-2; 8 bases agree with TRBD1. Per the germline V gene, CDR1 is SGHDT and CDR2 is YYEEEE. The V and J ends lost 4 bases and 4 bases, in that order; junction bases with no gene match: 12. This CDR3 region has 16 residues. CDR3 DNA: TGTGCCAGCAGCCCAGGGACCGGGACAGGCATCTATGGCTACACCTTC. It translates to CASSPGTGTGIYGYTF.

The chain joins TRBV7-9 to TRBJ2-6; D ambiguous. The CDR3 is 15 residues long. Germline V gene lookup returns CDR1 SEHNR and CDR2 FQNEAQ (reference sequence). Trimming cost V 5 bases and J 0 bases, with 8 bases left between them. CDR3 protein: CASSLLFSGANVLTF. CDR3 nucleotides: TGTGCCAGCAGCCTTTTGTTCTCTGGGGCCAACGTCCTGACTTTC.

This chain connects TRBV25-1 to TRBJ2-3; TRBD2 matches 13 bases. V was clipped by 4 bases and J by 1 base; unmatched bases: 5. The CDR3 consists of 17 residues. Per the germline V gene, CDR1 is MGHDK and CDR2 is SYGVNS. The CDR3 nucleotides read TGTGCCAGCAGTGTTCCGGGACTAGCGGGGCGCACAGATACGCAGTATTTT. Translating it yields CASSVPGLAGRTDTQYF.

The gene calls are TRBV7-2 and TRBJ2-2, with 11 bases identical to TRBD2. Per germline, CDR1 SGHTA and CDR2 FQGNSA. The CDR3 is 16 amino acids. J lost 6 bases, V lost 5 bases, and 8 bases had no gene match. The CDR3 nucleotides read TGTGCCAGCAGCAAAAATAGCGGGGGGGCATCCGGGGAGCTGTTTTTT. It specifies CASSKNSGGASGELFF.

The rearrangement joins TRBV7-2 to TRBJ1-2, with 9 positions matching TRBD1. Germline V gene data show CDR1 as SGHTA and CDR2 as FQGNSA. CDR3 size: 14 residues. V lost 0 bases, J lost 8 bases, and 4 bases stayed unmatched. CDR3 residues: CASSLAAGTGGYTF. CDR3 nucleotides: TGTGCCAGCAGCTTAGCTGCCGGGACAGGGGGCTACACCTTC.

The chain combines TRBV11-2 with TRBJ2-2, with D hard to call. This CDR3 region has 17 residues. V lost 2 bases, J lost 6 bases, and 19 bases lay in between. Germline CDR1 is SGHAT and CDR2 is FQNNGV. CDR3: CASSLQMGVLNAGELFF. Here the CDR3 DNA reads TGTGCCAGCAGCTTACAAATGGGCGTCCTTAACGCCGGGGAGCTGTTTTTT.

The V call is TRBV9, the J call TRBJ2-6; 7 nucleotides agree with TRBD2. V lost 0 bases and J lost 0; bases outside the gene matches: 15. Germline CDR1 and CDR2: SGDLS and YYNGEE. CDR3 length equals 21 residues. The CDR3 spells CASSVATREGKDFSGANVLTF. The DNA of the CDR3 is TGTGCCAGCAGCGTAGCTACGAGGGAGGGGAAGGACTTCTCTGGGGCCAACGTCCTGACTTTC. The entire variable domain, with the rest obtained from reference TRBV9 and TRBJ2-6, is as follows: DSGVTQTPKHLITATGQRVTLRCSPRSGDLSVYWYQQSLDQGLQFLIQYYNGEERAKGNILERFSAQQFPDLHSELNLSSLELGDSALYFCASSVATREGKDFSGANVLTFGAGSRLTVL.

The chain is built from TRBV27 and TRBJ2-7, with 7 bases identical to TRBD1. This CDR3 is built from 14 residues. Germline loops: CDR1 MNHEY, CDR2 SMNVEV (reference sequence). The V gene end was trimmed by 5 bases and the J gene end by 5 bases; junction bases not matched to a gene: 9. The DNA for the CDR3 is TGTGCCAGCAGTGTGACAGGGTCTGTCCACGAGCAGTACTTC. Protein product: CASSVTGSVHEQYF.

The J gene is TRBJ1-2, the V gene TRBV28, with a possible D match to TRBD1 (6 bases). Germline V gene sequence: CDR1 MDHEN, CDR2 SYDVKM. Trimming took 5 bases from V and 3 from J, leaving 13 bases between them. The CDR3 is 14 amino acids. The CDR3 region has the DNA TGTGCCAGCAGTCCGGGACAAAAATACTATGGCTACACCTTC. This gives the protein CASSPGQKYYGYTF.

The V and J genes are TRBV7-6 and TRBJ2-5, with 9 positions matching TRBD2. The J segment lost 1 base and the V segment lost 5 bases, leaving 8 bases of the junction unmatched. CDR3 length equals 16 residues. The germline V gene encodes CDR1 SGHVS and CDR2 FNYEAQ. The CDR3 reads CASSLTWRGGQETQYF. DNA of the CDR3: TGTGCCAGCAGCCTTACTTGGCGGGGGGGCCAAGAGACCCAGTACTTC.

The CDR3 reads CAISLRETGELFF. In nucleotides, the CDR3 is TGTGCCATCAGCCTCAGGGAAACCGGGGAGCTGTTTTTT. The J gene is TRBJ2-2, the V gene TRBV10-3, with D maybe TRBD1 (5 bases). V gave up 6 bases and J gave up 5 bases, with 10 bases separating them. The CDR3 totals 13 residues. The germline gives CDR1 ENHRY, CDR2 SYGVKD.